This T cell receptor (beta chain) was retrieved from a study of blood T cell repertoires in COVID-19. Original analysis: How many nucleated cells were present was estimated from reference gene primer amplification. TCRdb keeps only in-frame clones here, not all; method: immunoSEQ multiplex PCR. That table is the source of V, J and clone size, and D and trimming were worked out from the DNA. In the table there are approximately 110,000 clones, over 75% of which are singletons. Germline V gene lookup returns CDR1 SGHTA and CDR2 FQGNSA. The CDR3 spans 16 residues. V lost 5 bases and J 8 bases, leaving 22 bases between the germline ends.

Source material: peripheral blood. This receptor was taken from a woman in her 50s with acute or convalescent COVID-19. The chain has TRBV7-2 and TRBJ2-1, with D maybe TRBD2 (7 bases). DNA for the CDR3: TGTGCCAGCAGCCCGTCCGGAGTAGGGGGGGCTTATGAGCAGTTCTTC. It is translated as CASSPSGVGGAYEQFF.